These 5 T cell receptor beta chains were sequenced from one sample in a study of blood T cell repertoires in COVID-19. Data came from immunoSEQ multiplex PCR; TCRdb stores just in-frame clones and leaves some out. The sample has about 330,000 clones, roughly 88% seen once. Material: peripheral blood. These receptors came from a woman aged 45-59 years with active or convalescent COVID-19.

This chain uses TRBV30 with TRBJ1-1; unclear D gene. This CDR3 spans 15 amino acids. V was trimmed by 4 bases and J by 2 bases, leaving 17 bases between them. Germline assignment: CDR1 GTSNPN and CDR2 SVGIG (reference sequence). CDR3 sequence reads: CAWTTRRGINTEAFF. The DNA of the CDR3 is TGTGCCTGGACCACCCGGAGAGGGATTAACACTGAAGCTTTCTTT.

There are a few counts of this clone. V usage is TRBV30 and J usage is TRBJ2-1, with 7 bases that match TRBD2. This CDR3 has 15 amino acids. The V segment lost 0 bases and the J segment 2 bases; nucleotides outside the gene matches: 4. From germline, CDR1 is GTSNPN and CDR2 SVGIG (reference sequence). CDR3 amino acids: CAWSVRREAYNEQFF. The DNA for the CDR3 is TGTGCCTGGAGTGTTCGACGGGAGGCCTACAATGAGCAGTTCTTC. Full variable domain (remainder filled in from reference TRBV30 and TRBJ2-1): SQTIHQWPATLVQPVGSPLSLECTVEGTSNPNLYWYRQAAGRGLQLLFYSVGIGQISSEVPQNLSASRPQDRQFILSSKKLLLSDSGFYLCAWSVRREAYNEQFFGPGTRLTVL.

The genes are TRBV29-1 and TRBJ1-2; D is unclear. V lost 7 bases to trimming and J lost 2 bases, with 8 bases between them. CDR3 length: 11 residues. Germline lookup yields CDR1 SQVTM and CDR2 ANQGSEA. The CDR3 reads CSAEVNYGYTF. For the CDR3, the DNA is TGCAGCGCAGAGGTAAACTATGGCTACACCTTC.

The rearrangement uses TRBV27 and TRBJ2-7, with 10 nucleotides matching TRBD1. The CDR3 is made up of 15 amino acids. V was clipped by 1 base and J by 5 bases; unmatched bases: 5. Germline V gene lookup returns CDR1 MNHEY and CDR2 SMNVEV (reference sequence). The CDR3 DNA sequence: TGTGCCAGCAGTTTATGGGACAGGGGCATCCACGAGCAGTACTTC. Encoded protein: CASSLWDRGIHEQYF.

The chain recombines TRBV6-5 with TRBJ1-1; D gene uncertain. V dropped 2 bases and J dropped 8 bases, with 12 bases sitting between them. Germline V gene sequence: CDR1 MNHEY, CDR2 SVGAGI. The CDR3 runs to 13 residues. CDR3 coding DNA: TGTGCCAGCAGTTACAGCGGCCAAGCCGAAGCTTTCTTT. Protein product: CASSYSGQAEAFF.